These 3 T cell receptor beta chains were all obtained from the same sample, sequenced in a study of molecular identifiers for immune sequencing clone quantification. TCRdb called the PCR reads again in MiXCR, with one record for every CDR3 protein. The data show tens of thousands of distinct CDR3 sequences, 15% to 20% seen once. The sequenced sample consisted of naive CD8+ T cells from blood, with Jurkat cell RNA spiked in. Stated subset: FACS-sorted CD8+CD4-CCR7+CD45RA+ naive T cells. These receptors came from a human donor in good health. Some libraries in this study had Jurkat cell RNA spiked in.

This clonotype was picked up many times. This chain uses TRBV5-1 with TRBJ2-7, with 9 bases lining up with TRBD1. J lost 4 bases, V lost 2 bases, and 4 bases had no gene match. This CDR3 spans 14 amino acids. CDR1 is SGHRS, CDR2 YFSETQ, per germline. As DNA, the CDR3 is TGCGCCAGCAGCTTTACAGGGGGCGGGTACGAGCAGTACTTC. Protein sequence: CASSFTGGGYEQYF.

This clonotype was observed many times. In DNA form, the CDR3 reads TGTGCCAGCAGCCCCCTGGGGCCCCCAGATACGCAGTATTTT. Protein product: CASSPLGPPDTQYF. J is TRBJ2-3 and V is TRBV7-9; D perhaps matches TRBD1 (5 bases). Trimming left V 5 bases short and J 4 bases short, with 13 bases between. Germline values: CDR1 SEHNR, CDR2 FQNEAQ (reference sequence). This CDR3 is 14 amino acids long.

This clonotype was counted at least ten times. The gene calls are TRBV27 and TRBJ2-3; D is unclear. CDR1 is MNHEY, CDR2 SMNVEV, per germline (reference sequence). This CDR3 has 12 residues. V gave up 4 bases and J gave up 7 bases, with 9 bases separating them. The CDR3 DNA is TGTGCCAGCAGTTCTCAACAACATACGCAGTATTTT. This gives the protein CASSSQQHTQYF.